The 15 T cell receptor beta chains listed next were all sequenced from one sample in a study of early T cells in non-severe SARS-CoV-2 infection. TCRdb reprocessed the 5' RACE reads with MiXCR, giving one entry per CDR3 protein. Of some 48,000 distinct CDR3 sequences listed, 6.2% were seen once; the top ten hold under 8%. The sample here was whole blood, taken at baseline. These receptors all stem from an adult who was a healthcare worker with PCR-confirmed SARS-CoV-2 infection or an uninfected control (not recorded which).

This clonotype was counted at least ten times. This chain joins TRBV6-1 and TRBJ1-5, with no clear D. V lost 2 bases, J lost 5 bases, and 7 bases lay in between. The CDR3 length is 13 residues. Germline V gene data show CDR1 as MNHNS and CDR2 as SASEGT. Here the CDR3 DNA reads TGTGCCAGCAGTGAAATTTGGGATCAGCCCCAGCATTTT. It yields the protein CASSEIWDQPQHF.

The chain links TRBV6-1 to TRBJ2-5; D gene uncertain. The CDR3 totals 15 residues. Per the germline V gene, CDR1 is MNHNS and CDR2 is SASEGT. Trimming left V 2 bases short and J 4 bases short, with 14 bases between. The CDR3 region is CASSEPGWIGETQYF. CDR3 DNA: TGTGCCAGCAGTGAACCCGGTTGGATAGGAGAGACCCAGTACTTC.

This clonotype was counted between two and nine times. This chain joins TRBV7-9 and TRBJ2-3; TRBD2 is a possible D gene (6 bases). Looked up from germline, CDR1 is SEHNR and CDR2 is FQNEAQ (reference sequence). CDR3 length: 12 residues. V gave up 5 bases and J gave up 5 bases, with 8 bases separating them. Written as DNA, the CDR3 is TGTGCCAGCAGCCTTAGCGGAGATACGCAGTATTTT. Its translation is CASSLSGDTQYF.

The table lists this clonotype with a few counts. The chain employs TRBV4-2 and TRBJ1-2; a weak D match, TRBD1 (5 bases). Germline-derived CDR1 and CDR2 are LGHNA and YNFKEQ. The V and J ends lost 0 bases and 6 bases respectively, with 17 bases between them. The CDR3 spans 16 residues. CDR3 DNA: TGTGCCAGCAGCCAAGATAGGCAGGGAGATAGGCATGGCTACACCTTC. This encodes CASSQDRQGDRHGYTF.

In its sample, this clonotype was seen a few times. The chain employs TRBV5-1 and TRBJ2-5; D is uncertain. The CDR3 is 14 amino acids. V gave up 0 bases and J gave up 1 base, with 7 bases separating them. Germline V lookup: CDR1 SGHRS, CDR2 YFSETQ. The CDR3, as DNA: TGCGCCAGCAGCTTGGGATGGGTCCAAGAGACCCAGTACTTC. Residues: CASSLGWVQETQYF.

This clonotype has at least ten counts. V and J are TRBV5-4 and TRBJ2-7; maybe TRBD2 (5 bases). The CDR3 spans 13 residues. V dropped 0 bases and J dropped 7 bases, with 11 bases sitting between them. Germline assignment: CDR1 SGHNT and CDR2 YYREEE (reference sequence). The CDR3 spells CASSLDLPGEQYF. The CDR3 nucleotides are TGTGCCAGCAGCTTGGACCTGCCGGGAGAGCAGTACTTC.

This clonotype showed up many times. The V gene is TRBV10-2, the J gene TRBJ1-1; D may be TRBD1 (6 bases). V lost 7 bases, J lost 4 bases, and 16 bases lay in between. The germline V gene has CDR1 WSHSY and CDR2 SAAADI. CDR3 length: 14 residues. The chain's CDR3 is CASKPSGAGTEAFF. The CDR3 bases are TGCGCCAGCAAACCATCGGGGGCGGGCACTGAAGCTTTCTTT.

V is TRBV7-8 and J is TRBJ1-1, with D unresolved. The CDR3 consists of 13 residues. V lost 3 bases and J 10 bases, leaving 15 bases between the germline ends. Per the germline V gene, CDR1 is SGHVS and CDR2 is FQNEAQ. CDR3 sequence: CASSLGGITSAFF. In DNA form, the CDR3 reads TGTGCCAGCAGCTTGGGAGGAATTACGTCAGCTTTCTTT.

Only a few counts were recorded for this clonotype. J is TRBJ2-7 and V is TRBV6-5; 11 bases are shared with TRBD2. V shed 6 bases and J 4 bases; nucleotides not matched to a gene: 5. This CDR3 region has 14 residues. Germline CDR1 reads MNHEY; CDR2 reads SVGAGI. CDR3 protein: CASRLTSGIYEQYF. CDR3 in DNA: TGTGCCAGCAGACTGACTAGCGGGATTTACGAGCAGTACTTC.

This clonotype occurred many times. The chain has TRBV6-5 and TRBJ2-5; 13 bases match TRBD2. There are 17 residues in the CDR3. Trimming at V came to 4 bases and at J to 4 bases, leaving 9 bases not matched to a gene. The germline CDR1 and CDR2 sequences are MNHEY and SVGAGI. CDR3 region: CASSSIMGLAGRETQYF. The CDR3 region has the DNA TGTGCCAGCAGTTCAATAATGGGACTAGCGGGAAGAGAGACCCAGTACTTC.

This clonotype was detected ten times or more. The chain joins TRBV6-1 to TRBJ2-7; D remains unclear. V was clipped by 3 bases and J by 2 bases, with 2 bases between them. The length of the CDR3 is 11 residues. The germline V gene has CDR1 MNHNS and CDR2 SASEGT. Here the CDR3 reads CASSDTYEQYF. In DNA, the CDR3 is TGTGCCAGCAGTGACACCTACGAGCAGTACTTC.

For the CDR3, the DNA is TGTGCCAGCAGTTTCGACAGGGGTGCCGACAATGAGCAGTTCTTC. It yields the protein CASSFDRGADNEQFF. The chain has TRBV27 and TRBJ2-1; 8 nucleotides agree with TRBD1. The CDR3 runs to 15 residues. Trimming removed 3 bases from V and 5 bases from J; junction bases left unmatched: 6. From germline, CDR1 is MNHEY and CDR2 SMNVEV (reference sequence).

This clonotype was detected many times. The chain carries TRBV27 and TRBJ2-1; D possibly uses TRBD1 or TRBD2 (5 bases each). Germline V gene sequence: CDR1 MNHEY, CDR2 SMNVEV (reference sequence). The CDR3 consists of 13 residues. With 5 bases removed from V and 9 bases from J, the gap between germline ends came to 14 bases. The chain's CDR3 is CASSRLERGEQFF. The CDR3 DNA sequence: TGTGCCAGCAGTAGACTGGAGAGGGGTGAGCAGTTCTTC.

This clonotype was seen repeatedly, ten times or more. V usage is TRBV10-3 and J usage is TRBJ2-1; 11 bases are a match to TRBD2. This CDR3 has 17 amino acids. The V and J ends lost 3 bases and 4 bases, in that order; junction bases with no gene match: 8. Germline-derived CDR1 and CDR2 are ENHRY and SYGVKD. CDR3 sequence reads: CAISDHTSGGTYNEQFF. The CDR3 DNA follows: TGTGCCATCAGTGACCATACTAGCGGGGGAACTTACAATGAGCAGTTCTTC.

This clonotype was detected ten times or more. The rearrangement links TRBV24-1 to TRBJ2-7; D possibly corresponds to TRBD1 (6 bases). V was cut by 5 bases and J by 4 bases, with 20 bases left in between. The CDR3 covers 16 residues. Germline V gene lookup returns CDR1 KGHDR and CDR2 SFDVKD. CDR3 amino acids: CATSGLALDRLYEQYF. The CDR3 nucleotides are TGTGCCACCAGTGGTTTAGCCCTGGACAGACTATACGAGCAGTACTTC.